What follows is one T cell receptor beta chain and its context. It lacks a known antigen. No base qualities exist here, and no much larger clone lies one base off it. The library was generated by the immunoSEQ multiplex PCR assay. As for the authors' bioinformatics: A statistical classification framework was built to diagnose cytomegalovirus status from the catalog of TCR beta chain sequences. TCRdb re-hosts the immuneACCESS table, in-frame sequences only. Its copies lack some clones; in the studies checked, an unresolved V gene accounts for under half of them, and the cause for the rest is not known. The DNA was the basis for D and trimming; V, J and clone size are from that table. This sample is represented by about 73,000 clones; about 95% of them were singletons. Clones ranked in the top ten supply under 1.3% of the sample. The data were obtained in a study of cytomegalovirus exposure and HLA in healthy donors listed by TCRdb under 2017. At the level of the whole study: According to a later analysis, one platform produced both the approximately 110 validation repertoires and the approximately 600 repertoires of the first cohort. The aim of the study was to test whether cataloging public T cell receptors could identify signatures of past pathogen exposure. Along with the approximately 670-subject first cohort, a separate validation cohort of roughly 110 different subjects was used. High-throughput TCR immunosequencing, statistical association of individual TCRs with disease status, and machine learning were combined to predict cytomegalovirus infection status. Paper-wide results and their limitations: It was suggested by the authors that the approach could potentially be generalized to other disease states and immunological phenotypes. In vitro tests confirmed that a few of the cytomegalovirus-associated TCR beta chains recognize cytomegalovirus antigens. In a later analysis, TCRs clustered in the first cohort were found to also tend to co-occur in the roughly 130 validation repertoires, with over 90% of cluster scores above 0. A later analysis had no HLA typing for the validation cohort, so co-occurrence there was scored across all 120 repertoires. Most TCR sequences were seen in very few donors, while some public TCRs were found in many individuals. Cytomegalovirus status was reported to be diagnosed by the classifier with high specificity and sensitivity in both the original and validation cohorts. In the study, about 150 TCR beta chains were listed as associated with cytomegalovirus.

Donors formed part of the validation cohort, which comprised 120 subjects and was distinct from the first cohort of 670 or so subjects. The sample taken for sequencing was PBMCs. The sequence was obtained from a woman aged 18 to 35 in good health and CMV-seronegative.

The CDR3 region reads CASSQEDMNTEAFF. Here is the DNA: TGTGCCAGCAGCCAAGAGGACATGAACACTGAAGCTTTCTTT. This sequence uses TRBV14 and TRBJ1-1; matching of 5 bases hints at TRBD1 as the D gene. Trimming removed 0 bases from V and 0 bases from J, leaving 5 bases between the germline ends. The CDR3 numbers 14 residues from cysteine through phenylalanine. Solely the CDR3 DNA is kept, with 42 bases framed from the first base. The germline V gene yields SGHDN for CDR1 and FVKESK for CDR2. Joined to the reference TRBV14 and TRBJ1-1 proteins, this CDR3 gives the full variable domain: EAGVTQFPSHSVIEKGQTVTLRCDPISGHDNLYWYRRVMGKEIKFLLHFVKESKQDESGMPNNRFLAERTGGTYSTLKVQPAELEDSGVYFCASSQEDMNTEAFFGQGTRLTVV.